This is a list of T cell receptor beta chains from one sample in a study of T-cell reconstitution after alpha-beta-depleted transplantation in children. One entry per CDR3 protein results from TCRdb running MiXCR on the PCR reads. This sample has 500,000 or so distinct CDR3 sequences; roughly 33% occur once, and the top ten carry 2% to 3%. Specimen: PBMCs from the stem cell graft donor, collected from the stem cell graft. These receptors all come from a human donor who donated a stem cell graft to a child with aplastic anemia. Both conserved end residues are part of each CDR3. Each record gives: CDR3 protein, CDR3 DNA, J gene, D gene, V gene, clone size. A D gene is named only where the DNA matches it firmly. Clone sizes are given selectively: once, few, many, or a class where the clone is expanded.

CDR3: CSVAFAGLTYNEQFF; DNA: TGCAGCGTTGCCTTCGCGGGCCTAACCTACAATGAGCAGTTCTTC; J: TRBJ2-1; D: .; V: TRBV29-1; size: .
CDR3: CASSPTTGLANTIYF; DNA: TGCGCCAGCAGCCCTACTACAGGGTTAGCAAACACCATATATTTT; J: TRBJ1-3; D: .; V: TRBV5-1; size: once
CDR3: CSAHGMRETQYF; DNA: TGCAGTGCTCATGGGATGAGGGAGACCCAGTACTTC; J: TRBJ2-5; D: .; V: TRBV20-1; size: many
CDR3: CASSSANKGTAEKLFF; DNA: TGTGCCAGTAGTTCGGCCAATAAAGGGACAGCTGAAAAACTGTTTTTT; J: TRBJ1-4; D: TRBD1; V: TRBV19; size: .
CDR3: CASRTTGGEETQYF; DNA: TGTGCCAGTCGAACGACAGGGGGAGAAGAGACCCAGTACTTC; J: TRBJ2-5; D: TRBD1; V: TRBV19; size: .
CDR3: CSARAAGFNYGYTF; DNA: TGCAGTGCTAGAGCGGCTGGATTTAACTATGGCTACACCTTC; J: TRBJ1-2; D: .; V: TRBV20-1; size: .
CDR3: CATSDVTGGYGNQPQHF; DNA: TGTGCCACCAGTGATGTTACAGGGGGGTATGGCAATCAGCCCCAGCATTTT; J: TRBJ1-5; D: TRBD1; V: TRBV24-1; size: few
CDR3: CASSVAGRDTEAFF; DNA: TGTGCCAGCAGCGTAGCGGGTAGGGACACTGAAGCTTTCTTT; J: TRBJ1-1; D: .; V: TRBV9; size: .
CDR3: CASSLPATPGEQFF; DNA: TGTGCCAGCAGCTTACCCGCCACCCCGGGTGAGCAGTTCTTC; J: TRBJ2-1; D: .; V: TRBV7-3; size: few
CDR3: CSAIGEYGTGELFF; DNA: TGCAGTGCTATCGGGGAGTATGGCACCGGGGAGCTGTTTTTT; J: TRBJ2-2; D: .; V: TRBV20-1; size: few
CDR3: CASSPEDGSYEQYF; DNA: TGTGCCAGCAGCCCTGAGGACGGCTCCTACGAGCAGTACTTC; J: TRBJ2-7; D: .; V: TRBV12-3/TRBV12-4; size: many
CDR3: CASSLLSGGTDTQYF; DNA: TGTGCCAGCAGCTTACTTAGCGGGGGCACAGATACGCAGTATTTT; J: TRBJ2-3; D: TRBD2; V: TRBV11-2; size: .
CDR3: CASSQQGTSGRGQFF; DNA: TGTGCCAGCAGTCAACAGGGCACTAGCGGGAGGGGCCAGTTCTTC; J: TRBJ2-1; D: TRBD2; V: TRBV6-1; size: .
CDR3: CASSQARGGTEAFF; DNA: TGTGCCAGCAGCCAAGCTCGGGGTGGCACTGAAGCTTTCTTT; J: TRBJ1-1; D: .; V: TRBV3-1; size: few
CDR3: CASSLTGTGFNEKLFF; DNA: TGTGCCAGCAGTCTTACCGGGACAGGCTTTAATGAAAAACTGTTTTTT; J: TRBJ1-4; D: TRBD1; V: TRBV12-3/TRBV12-4; size: .
CDR3: CASSSTGVASNEQFF; DNA: TGTGCCAGCAGTTCGACGGGGGTAGCTTCGAATGAGCAGTTCTTC; J: TRBJ2-1; D: .; V: TRBV6-5; size: .
CDR3: CASGPTGFLFHEQYF; DNA: TGTGCCAGCGGGCCAACGGGATTCCTCTTCCACGAGCAGTACTTC; J: TRBJ2-7; D: .; V: TRBV6-2/TRBV6-3; size: few
CDR3: CASSLTSGRAREQFF; DNA: TGTGCCAGCAGCTTAACTAGCGGGAGGGCCCGTGAGCAGTTCTTC; J: TRBJ2-1; D: TRBD2; V: TRBV11-2; size: few
CDR3: CASSLQGYANTEAFF; DNA: TGTGCCAGCAGTTTACAGGGGTATGCGAACACTGAAGCTTTCTTT; J: TRBJ1-1; D: TRBD1; V: TRBV6-5; size: few
CDR3: CASSNIQGSPYEQYF; DNA: TGTGCCAGCAGCAACATACAGGGATCCCCCTACGAGCAGTACTTC; J: TRBJ2-7; D: .; V: TRBV21-1; size: .
CDR3: CSAGTSGRDEQFF; DNA: TGCAGCGCCGGGACTAGCGGACGCGATGAGCAGTTCTTC; J: TRBJ2-1; D: TRBD2; V: TRBV29-1; size: .
CDR3: CASSTKPGLSIGEAFF; DNA: TGTGCCAGCAGTACAAAACCGGGACTAAGTATCGGTGAAGCTTTCTTT; J: TRBJ1-1; D: .; V: TRBV12-3/TRBV12-4; size: few
CDR3: CASRAFSGNTIYF; DNA: TGTGCCAGCAGGGCTTTCTCTGGAAACACCATATATTTT; J: TRBJ1-3; D: .; V: TRBV6-1; size: few
CDR3: CATSDHKLAGLTDTQYF; DNA: TGTGCCACCAGTGATCATAAACTAGCGGGACTGACAGATACGCAGTATTTT; J: TRBJ2-3; D: TRBD2; V: TRBV24-1; size: .
CDR3: CASSRQGADGYTF; DNA: TGCGCCAGCAGCCGACAGGGGGCCGATGGCTACACCTTC; J: TRBJ1-2; D: TRBD1; V: TRBV5-1; size: .
CDR3: CASSLGSPTNTGELFF; DNA: TGTGCCAGCAGCTTAGGATCCCCTACGAACACCGGGGAGCTGTTTTTT; J: TRBJ2-2; D: .; V: TRBV13; size: .
CDR3: CASSILAGGNYNEQFF; DNA: TGTGCCAGCAGTATCCTAGCGGGAGGGAATTACAATGAGCAGTTCTTC; J: TRBJ2-1; D: TRBD2; V: TRBV7-6; size: .
CDR3: CASSESGRAAYEQYF; DNA: TGTGCCAGCAGCGAAAGCGGGAGGGCCGCCTACGAGCAGTACTTC; J: TRBJ2-7; D: TRBD2; V: TRBV12-3/TRBV12-4; size: few
CDR3: CASSLPRSRTDTQYF; DNA: TGCGCCAGCAGCTTGCCACGGTCCCGCACAGATACGCAGTATTTT; J: TRBJ2-3; D: .; V: TRBV5-1; size: few
CDR3: CASSYNRLAGAYNEQFF; DNA: TGTGCCAGCAGTTACAATCGTCTAGCGGGAGCCTACAATGAGCAGTTCTTC; J: TRBJ2-1; D: TRBD2; V: TRBV6-2/TRBV6-3; size: .
CDR3: CASSLSNAEYNEQFF; DNA: TGCGCCAGCAGCCTCTCTAATGCGGAATACAATGAGCAGTTCTTC; J: TRBJ2-1; D: .; V: TRBV5-1; size: few
CDR3: CASSLRRGNQPQHF; DNA: TGTGCCAGCAGCTTAAGACGGGGTAATCAGCCCCAGCATTTT; J: TRBJ1-5; D: .; V: TRBV7-2; size: .
CDR3: CASSLPTGGGYGYTF; DNA: TGTGCCAGCAGCTTGCCTACAGGGGGAGGCTATGGCTACACCTTC; J: TRBJ1-2; D: TRBD1; V: TRBV7-2; size: many
CDR3: CASTVDRSYGYTF; DNA: TGTGCCAGCACCGTTGACAGGAGCTATGGCTACACCTTC; J: TRBJ1-2; D: .; V: TRBV7-9; size: .
CDR3: CASSSGGSINEQFF; DNA: TGTGCCAGCAGTTCGGGAGGGAGTATCAATGAGCAGTTCTTC; J: TRBJ2-1; D: TRBD2; V: TRBV6-5; size: .
CDR3: CATLTPSLYGYTF; DNA: TGTGCTACCCTCACGCCGAGCCTCTATGGCTACACCTTC; J: TRBJ1-2; D: .; V: TRBV6-1; size: .
CDR3: CASSYRLARVTDEQFF; DNA: TGTGCCAGCAGCTACCGACTAGCGAGAGTTACTGATGAGCAGTTCTTC; J: TRBJ2-1; D: TRBD2; V: TRBV5-6; size: .
CDR3: CASSYWGGETQYF; DNA: TGTGCCAGCAGTTACTGGGGGGGGGAGACCCAGTACTTC; J: TRBJ2-5; D: TRBD2; V: TRBV6-5; size: once
CDR3: CASSQVGGQRTDTQYF; DNA: TGCGCCAGCAGCCAAGTGGGGGGACAGCGCACAGATACGCAGTATTTT; J: TRBJ2-3; D: .; V: TRBV4-3; size: .
CDR3: CATSLARSTDTQYF; DNA: TGCGCCACATCACTAGCGCGCAGCACAGATACGCAGTATTTT; J: TRBJ2-3; D: TRBD2; V: TRBV5-1; size: few
CDR3: CASSFFSSSYEQYF; DNA: TGTGCCAGCAGTTTCTTCTCTAGCTCCTACGAGCAGTACTTC; J: TRBJ2-7; D: .; V: TRBV12-3/TRBV12-4; size: few
CDR3: CASSSGRDNEQFF; DNA: TGTGCCAGCTCGTCTGGTAGAGACAATGAGCAGTTCTTC; J: TRBJ2-1; D: .; V: TRBV18; size: .
CDR3: CASRRGRGFSTDTQYF; DNA: TGTGCCAGCAGACGCGGACGGGGGTTTAGCACAGATACGCAGTATTTT; J: TRBJ2-3; D: .; V: TRBV6-1; size: .
CDR3: CASRLQAGQNYGYTF; DNA: TGTGCCAGCAGACTCCAAGCCGGGCAAAACTATGGCTACACCTTC; J: TRBJ1-2; D: .; V: TRBV12-3/TRBV12-4; size: .
CDR3: CATSRDAASGRGSGELFF; DNA: TGTGCCACCAGCAGAGATGCAGCTAGCGGGAGGGGAAGCGGGGAGCTGTTTTTT; J: TRBJ2-2; D: TRBD2; V: TRBV15; size: .
CDR3: CASSDSQGTDTQYF; DNA: TGTGCCAGCAGTGACTCTCAAGGGACAGATACGCAGTATTTT; J: TRBJ2-3; D: .; V: TRBV6-4; size: few
CDR3: CASSQRDLSYNEQFF; DNA: TGTGCCAGCAGCCAGCGGGACCTCTCCTACAATGAGCAGTTCTTC; J: TRBJ2-1; D: TRBD2; V: TRBV27; size: .
CDR3: CASTLGQNTGELFF; DNA: TGTGCCAGCACCCTGGGACAGAACACCGGGGAGCTGTTTTTT; J: TRBJ2-2; D: .; V: TRBV12-3/TRBV12-4; size: .
CDR3: CASSLHGEKLFF; DNA: TGTGCCAGCAGCCTACACGGTGAAAAACTGTTTTTT; J: TRBJ1-4; D: .; V: TRBV13; size: few
CDR3: CASSWETGNTEAFF; DNA: TGTGCCAGCAGTTGGGAGACAGGGAACACTGAAGCTTTCTTT; J: TRBJ1-1; D: .; V: TRBV28; size: .
CDR3: CASSSETGDQPQHF; DNA: TGTGCCAGCAGCTCGGAGACAGGGGATCAGCCCCAGCATTTT; J: TRBJ1-5; D: TRBD1; V: TRBV5-6; size: few
CDR3: CASSLGNRAGFF; DNA: TGCGCCAGCAGCTTGGGGAACAGGGCCGGATTCTTC; J: TRBJ2-1; D: .; V: TRBV5-1; size: .
CDR3: CASSFDRGDQPQHF; DNA: TGTGCCAGCAGCTTCGACAGGGGAGATCAGCCCCAGCATTTT; J: TRBJ1-5; D: TRBD1; V: TRBV6-1; size: .